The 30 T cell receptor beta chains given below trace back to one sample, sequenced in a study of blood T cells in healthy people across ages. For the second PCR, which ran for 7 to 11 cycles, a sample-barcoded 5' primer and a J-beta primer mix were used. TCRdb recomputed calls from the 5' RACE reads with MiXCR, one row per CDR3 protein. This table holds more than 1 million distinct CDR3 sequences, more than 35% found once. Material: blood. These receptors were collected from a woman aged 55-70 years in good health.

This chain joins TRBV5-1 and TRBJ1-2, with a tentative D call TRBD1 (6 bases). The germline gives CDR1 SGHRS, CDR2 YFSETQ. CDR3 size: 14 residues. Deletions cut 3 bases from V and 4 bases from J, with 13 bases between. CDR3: CASSSFGTIYGYTF. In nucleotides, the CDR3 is TGCGCCAGCAGCTCCTTCGGGACAATCTATGGCTACACCTTC.

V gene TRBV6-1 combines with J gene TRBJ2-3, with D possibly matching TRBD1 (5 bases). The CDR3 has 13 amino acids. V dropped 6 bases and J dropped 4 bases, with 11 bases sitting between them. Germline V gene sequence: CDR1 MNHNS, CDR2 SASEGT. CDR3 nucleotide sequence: TGTGCCAGCAGGATGGACACTCCAGATACGCAGTATTTT. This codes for CASRMDTPDTQYF.

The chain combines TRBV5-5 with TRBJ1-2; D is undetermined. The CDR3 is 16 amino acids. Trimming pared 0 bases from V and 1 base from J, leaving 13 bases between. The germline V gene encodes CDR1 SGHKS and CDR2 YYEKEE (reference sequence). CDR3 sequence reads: CASSLVAHPSNYGYTF. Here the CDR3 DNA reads TGTGCCAGCAGCTTGGTTGCACACCCCAGTAACTATGGCTACACCTTC.

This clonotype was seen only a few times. The CDR3 coding sequence is TGTGCCAGCAGTGTGTGGGTTGGAGAGACCCAGTACTTC. Translation gives CASSVWVGETQYF. J is TRBJ2-5 and V is TRBV2; no definite D call. Trimming left V 4 bases short and J 4 bases short, with 10 bases between. Germline CDR1 is SNHLY and CDR2 is FYNNEI. The CDR3 is 13 residues long.

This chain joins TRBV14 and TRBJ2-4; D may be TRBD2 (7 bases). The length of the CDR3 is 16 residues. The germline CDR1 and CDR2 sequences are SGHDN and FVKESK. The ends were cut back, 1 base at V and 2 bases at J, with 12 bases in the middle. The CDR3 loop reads CASSQGGGWSKNIQYF. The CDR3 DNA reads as TGTGCCAGCAGCCAAGGGGGGGGCTGGTCCAAAAACATTCAGTACTTC.

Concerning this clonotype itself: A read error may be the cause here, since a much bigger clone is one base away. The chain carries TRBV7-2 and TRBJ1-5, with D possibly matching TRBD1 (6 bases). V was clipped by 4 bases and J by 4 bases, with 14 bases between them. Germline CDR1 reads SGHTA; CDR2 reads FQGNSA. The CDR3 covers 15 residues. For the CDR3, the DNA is TGTGCCAGCAGCTCAGTTGGGGGGCAGAATCAGCCCCAGCATTTT. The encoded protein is CASSSVGGQNQPQHF. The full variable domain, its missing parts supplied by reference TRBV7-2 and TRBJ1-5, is GAGVSQSPSNKVTEKGKDVELRCDPISGHTALYWYRQSLGQGLEFLIYFQGNSAPDKSGLPSDRFSAERTGGSVSTLTIQRTQQEDSAVYLCASSSVGGQNQPQHFGDGTRLSIL.

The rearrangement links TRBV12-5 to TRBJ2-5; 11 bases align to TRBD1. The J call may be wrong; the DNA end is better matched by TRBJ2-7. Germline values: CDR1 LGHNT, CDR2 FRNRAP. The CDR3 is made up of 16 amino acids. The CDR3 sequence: CASGLVRTGGRYEQYF. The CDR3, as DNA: TGTGCTAGTGGTTTGGTCCGGACAGGGGGCAGGTACGAGCAGTACTTC.

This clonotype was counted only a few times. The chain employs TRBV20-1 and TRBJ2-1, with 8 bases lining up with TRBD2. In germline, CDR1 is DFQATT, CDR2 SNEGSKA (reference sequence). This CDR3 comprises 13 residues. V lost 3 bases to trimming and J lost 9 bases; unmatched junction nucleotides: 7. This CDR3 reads CSASVSGSGEQFF. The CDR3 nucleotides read TGCAGTGCTAGTGTGAGCGGGAGCGGTGAGCAGTTCTTC.

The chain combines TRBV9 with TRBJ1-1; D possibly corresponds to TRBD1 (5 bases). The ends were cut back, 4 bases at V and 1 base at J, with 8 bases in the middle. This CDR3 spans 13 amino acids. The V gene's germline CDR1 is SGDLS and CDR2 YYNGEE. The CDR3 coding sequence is TGTGCCAGCAGCATACAGGCGAACACTGAAGCTTTCTTT. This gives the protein CASSIQANTEAFF. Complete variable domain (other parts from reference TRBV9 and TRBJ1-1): DSGVTQTPKHLITATGQRVTLRCSPRSGDLSVYWYQQSLDQGLQFLIQYYNGEERAKGNILERFSAQQFPDLHSELNLSSLELGDSALYFCASSIQANTEAFFGQGTRLTVV.

The CDR3 DNA sequence: TGTGCCAGCAGCCAAGAGCCTCGTCAGGGTGAAAAACTGTTTTTT. Translation: CASSQEPRQGEKLFF. This chain connects TRBV14 to TRBJ1-4; tentative D call: TRBD1 (5 bases). CDR3 length: 15 amino acids. Germline-derived CDR1 and CDR2 are SGHDN and FVKESK. V lost 0 bases and J lost 7, with 12 bases in between.

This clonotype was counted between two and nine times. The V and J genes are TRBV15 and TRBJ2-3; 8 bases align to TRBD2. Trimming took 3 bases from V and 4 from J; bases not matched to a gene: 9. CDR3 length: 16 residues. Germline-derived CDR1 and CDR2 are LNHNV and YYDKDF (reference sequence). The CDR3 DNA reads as TGTGCCACCAGCAGCCCAAGCGGGAGTTCCGCAGATACGCAGTATTTT. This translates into CATSSPSGSSADTQYF.

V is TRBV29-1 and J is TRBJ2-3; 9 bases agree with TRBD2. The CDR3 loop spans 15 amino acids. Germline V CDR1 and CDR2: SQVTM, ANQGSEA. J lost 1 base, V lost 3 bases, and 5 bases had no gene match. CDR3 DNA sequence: TGCAGCGTTGAGGGGACTAGCAGCCGCACAGATACGCAGTATTTT. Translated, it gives CSVEGTSSRTDTQYF.

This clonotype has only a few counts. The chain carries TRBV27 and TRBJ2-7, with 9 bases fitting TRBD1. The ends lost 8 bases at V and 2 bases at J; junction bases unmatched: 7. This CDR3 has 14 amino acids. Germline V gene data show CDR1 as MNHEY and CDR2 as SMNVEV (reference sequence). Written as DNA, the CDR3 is TGTGCCAGCCCCTCGGGACAGGGAACCTACGAGCAGTACTTC. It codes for CASPSGQGTYEQYF.

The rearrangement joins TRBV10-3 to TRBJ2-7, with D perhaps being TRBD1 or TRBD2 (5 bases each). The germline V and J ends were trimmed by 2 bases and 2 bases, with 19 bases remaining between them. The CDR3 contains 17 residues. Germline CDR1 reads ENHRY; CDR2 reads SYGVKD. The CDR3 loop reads CAISERGERVVPYEQYF. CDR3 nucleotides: TGTGCCATCAGTGAGAGGGGAGAGAGGGTAGTGCCCTACGAGCAGTACTTC.

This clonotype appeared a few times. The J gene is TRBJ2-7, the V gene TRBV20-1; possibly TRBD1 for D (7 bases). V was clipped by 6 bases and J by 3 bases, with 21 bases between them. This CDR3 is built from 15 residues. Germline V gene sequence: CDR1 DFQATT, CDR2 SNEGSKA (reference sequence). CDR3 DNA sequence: TGCAGTGCCCCGGGACAGACTAGGACGGGCTACGAGCAGTACTTC. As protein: CSAPGQTRTGYEQYF.

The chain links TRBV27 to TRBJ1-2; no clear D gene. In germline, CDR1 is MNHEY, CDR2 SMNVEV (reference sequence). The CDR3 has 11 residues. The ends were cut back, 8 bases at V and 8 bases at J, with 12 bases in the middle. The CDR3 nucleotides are TGTGCCAGCGGATTGACGGGGGGCTACACCTTC. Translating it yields CASGLTGGYTF.

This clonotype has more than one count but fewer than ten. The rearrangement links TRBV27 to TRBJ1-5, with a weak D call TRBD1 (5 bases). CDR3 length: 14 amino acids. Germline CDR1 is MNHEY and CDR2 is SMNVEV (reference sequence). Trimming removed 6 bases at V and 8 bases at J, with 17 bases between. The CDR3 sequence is CASRLGHGREPQHF. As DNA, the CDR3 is TGTGCCAGCAGGCTTGGACACGGGCGGGAGCCCCAGCATTTT.

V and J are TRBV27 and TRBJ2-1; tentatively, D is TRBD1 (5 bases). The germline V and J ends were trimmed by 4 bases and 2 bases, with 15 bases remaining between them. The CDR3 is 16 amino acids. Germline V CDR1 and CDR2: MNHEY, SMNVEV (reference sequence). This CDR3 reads CASSSLVRATYNEQFF. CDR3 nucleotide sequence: TGTGCCAGCAGTTCACTCGTCAGGGCTACCTACAATGAGCAGTTCTTC.

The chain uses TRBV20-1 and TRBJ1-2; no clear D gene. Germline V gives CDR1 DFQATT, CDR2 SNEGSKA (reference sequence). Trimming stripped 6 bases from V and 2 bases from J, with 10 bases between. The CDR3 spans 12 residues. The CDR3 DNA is TGCAGTGCGCCAGGATACAACTATGGCTACACCTTC. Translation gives CSAPGYNYGYTF.

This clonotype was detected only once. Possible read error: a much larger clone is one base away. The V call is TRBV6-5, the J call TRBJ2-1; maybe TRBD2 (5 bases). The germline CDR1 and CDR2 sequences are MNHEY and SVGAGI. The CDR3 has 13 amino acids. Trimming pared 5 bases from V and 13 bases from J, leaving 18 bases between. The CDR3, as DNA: TGTGCCAGCAGTCCCGGTGGACTGGAGACCCAGTTCTTC. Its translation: CASSPGGLETQFF.

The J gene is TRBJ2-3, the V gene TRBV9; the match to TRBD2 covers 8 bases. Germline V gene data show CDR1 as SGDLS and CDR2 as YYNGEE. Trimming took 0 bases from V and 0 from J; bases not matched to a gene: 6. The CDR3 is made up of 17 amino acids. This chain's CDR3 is CASSVDSSGQSTDTQYF. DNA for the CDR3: TGTGCCAGCAGCGTAGATTCTAGCGGGCAGAGCACAGATACGCAGTATTTT.

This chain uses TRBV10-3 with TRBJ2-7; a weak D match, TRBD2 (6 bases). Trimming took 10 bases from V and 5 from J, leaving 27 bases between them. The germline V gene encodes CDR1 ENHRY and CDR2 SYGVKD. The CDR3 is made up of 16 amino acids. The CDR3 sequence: CATLRRGPLGVDEQYF. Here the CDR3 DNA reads TGTGCCACCCTTCGGCGGGGCCCTTTAGGCGTCGACGAGCAGTACTTC.

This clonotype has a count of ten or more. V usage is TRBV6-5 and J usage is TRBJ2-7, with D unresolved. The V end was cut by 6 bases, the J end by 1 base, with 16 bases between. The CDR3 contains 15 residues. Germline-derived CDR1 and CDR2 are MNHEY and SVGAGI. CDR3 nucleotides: TGTGCCAGCAGACTATATGACGACTCGTCCTACGAGCAGTACTTC. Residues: CASRLYDDSSYEQYF.

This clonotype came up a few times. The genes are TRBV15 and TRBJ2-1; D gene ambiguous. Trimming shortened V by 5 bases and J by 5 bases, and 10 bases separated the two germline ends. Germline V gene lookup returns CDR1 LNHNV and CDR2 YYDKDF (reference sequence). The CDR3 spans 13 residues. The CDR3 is CATSGDINNEQFF. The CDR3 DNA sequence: TGTGCCACCAGCGGTGACATAAACAATGAGCAGTTCTTC.

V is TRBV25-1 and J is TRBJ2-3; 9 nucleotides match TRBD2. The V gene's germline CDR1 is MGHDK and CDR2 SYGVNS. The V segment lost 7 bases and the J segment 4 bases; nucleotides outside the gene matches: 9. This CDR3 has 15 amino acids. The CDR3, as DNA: TGTGCCAGCATGAGCGGGAGGAGGTATGCAGATACGCAGTATTTT. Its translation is CASMSGRRYADTQYF.

For the CDR3, the DNA is TGTGCCAGCAGTCGGGCGGGACAACAAGAGACCCAGTACTTC. Translated, it gives CASSRAGQQETQYF. The rearrangement joins TRBV9 to TRBJ2-5; D tentatively fits TRBD1 or TRBD2 (6 bases each). In germline, CDR1 is SGDLS, CDR2 YYNGEE. This CDR3 has 14 residues. V was pared by 5 bases and J by 2 bases, with 13 bases between.

This CDR3 reads CASSPRTSGRTAGGYNEQFF. In DNA, the CDR3 is TGCGCCAGCAGCCCAAGGACTAGCGGGAGGACTGCGGGTGGCTACAATGAGCAGTTCTTC. The chain has TRBV5-1 and TRBJ2-1; 14 bases fit TRBD2. The V segment lost 4 bases and the J segment 3 bases; nucleotides outside the gene matches: 15. The CDR3 runs 20 residues. Germline assignment: CDR1 SGHRS and CDR2 YFSETQ.

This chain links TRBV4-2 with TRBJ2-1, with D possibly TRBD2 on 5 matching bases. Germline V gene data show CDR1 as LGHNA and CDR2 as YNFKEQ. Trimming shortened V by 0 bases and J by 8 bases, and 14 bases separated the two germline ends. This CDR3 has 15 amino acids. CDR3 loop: CASSQDPTPRDEQFF. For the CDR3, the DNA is TGTGCCAGCAGCCAAGATCCAACCCCGCGGGATGAGCAGTTCTTC.

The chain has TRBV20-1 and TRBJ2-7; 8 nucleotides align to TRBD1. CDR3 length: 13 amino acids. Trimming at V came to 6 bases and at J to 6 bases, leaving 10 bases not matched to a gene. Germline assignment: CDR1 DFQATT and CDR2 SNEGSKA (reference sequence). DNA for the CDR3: TGCAGTGCACCCAGGGGGCGAGAGGTCGAGCAGTACTTC. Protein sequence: CSAPRGREVEQYF.

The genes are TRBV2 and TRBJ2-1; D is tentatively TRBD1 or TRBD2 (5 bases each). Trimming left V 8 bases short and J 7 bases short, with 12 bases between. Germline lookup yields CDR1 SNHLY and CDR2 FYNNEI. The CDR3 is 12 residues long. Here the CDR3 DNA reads TGTGCCAGCGGGGGATTGCGGAATGAGCAGTTCTTC. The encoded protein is CASGGLRNEQFF.